The TCR beta chain under discussion was sequenced for a study of T-cell reconstitution after alpha-beta-depleted transplantation in children. This clonotype appeared many times. What it recognizes is unknown. Germline loops: CDR1 LGHNA, CDR2 YSLEER. The CDR3 has 15 residues. Trimming pared 3 bases from V and 3 bases from J, leaving 14 bases between. This sample's TCRbeta library carried unique molecular identifier barcodes. MiXCR, applied by TCRdb to the PCR reads, yields one record per CDR3 protein. This sample has about 200,000 distinct CDR3 sequences, with approximately 7% found just once. Findings of the study overall: In some patients, recipient T cells and intrathymic progenitors surviving conditioning explained high day-60 diversity. The origin of alpha-beta T cells about two months after transplant was reportedly several hundred expanded graft clones.

The sequence came from a boy aged 2-15 years with acute lymphoblastic leukemia, due to receive a stem cell transplant. V usage is TRBV4-3 and J usage is TRBJ2-5, with D possibly TRBD1 on 6 matching bases. The sequencing used PBMCs, collected before TCRalphabeta/CD19-depleted stem cell transplant. CDR3 sequence: CASSQETGRKETQYF. The CDR3 coding sequence is TGCGCCAGCAGCCAGGAGACAGGCCGAAAAGAGACCCAGTACTTC.